This TCR beta chain was found in a study of T cells in Graves' hyperthyroidism and ophthalmopathy. The CDR3 has 15 residues. V was cut by 7 bases and J by 0 bases, with 16 bases left in between. CDR1 is MDHEN and CDR2 is SYDVKM in the germline V gene. Amplified TCR beta CDR3 regions came from RNA transcripts. Primed by the HTBI set, a first-round RT-PCR was run on the TCR CDR3. TCRdb itself ran the multiplex PCR reads through MiXCR, one entry per CDR3 protein. The sample has some 510,000 distinct CDR3 sequences; less than 25% are singletons. Study-wide findings and caveats: Most expanded thyroid clonotypes above 0.001 also appeared in blood.

The definition of stable Graves' hyperthyroidism was no ophthalmopathy progression within 18 months. Clinical symptoms, serum thyroxine and TRAb, thyroid ultrasound and orbital computed tomography were used for the diagnoses. This clonotype was seen at least ten times. The antigen is unknown. The sample taken for sequencing was blood. This receptor was identified in a man aged 18 to 35 with Graves' hyperthyroidism. This rearrangement joins TRBV28 to TRBJ2-7; the D gene is possibly TRBD2 (5 bases). The CDR3 DNA follows: TGTGCCAGCACCCCAAGCGGCTTAAGCTCCTACGAGCAGTACTTC. It yields the protein CASTPSGLSSYEQYF.